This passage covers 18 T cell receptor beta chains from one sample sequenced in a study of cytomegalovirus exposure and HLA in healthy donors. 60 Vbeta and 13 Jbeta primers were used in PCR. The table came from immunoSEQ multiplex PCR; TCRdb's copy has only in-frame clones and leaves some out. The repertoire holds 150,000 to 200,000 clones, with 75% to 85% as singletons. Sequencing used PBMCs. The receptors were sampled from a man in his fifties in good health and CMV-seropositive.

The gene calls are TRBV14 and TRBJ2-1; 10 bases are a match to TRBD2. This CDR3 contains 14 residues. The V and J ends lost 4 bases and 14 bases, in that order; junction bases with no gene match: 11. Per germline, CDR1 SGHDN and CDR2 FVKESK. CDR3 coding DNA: TGTGCCAGCAGCCCCCGATTGCTAGCGGGAGCAGAGTTCTTC. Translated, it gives CASSPRLLAGAEFF. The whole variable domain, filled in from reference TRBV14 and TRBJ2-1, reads EAGVTQFPSHSVIEKGQTVTLRCDPISGHDNLYWYRRVMGKEIKFLLHFVKESKQDESGMPNNRFLAERTGGTYSTLKVQPAELEDSGVYFCASSPRLLAGAEFFGPGTRLTVL.

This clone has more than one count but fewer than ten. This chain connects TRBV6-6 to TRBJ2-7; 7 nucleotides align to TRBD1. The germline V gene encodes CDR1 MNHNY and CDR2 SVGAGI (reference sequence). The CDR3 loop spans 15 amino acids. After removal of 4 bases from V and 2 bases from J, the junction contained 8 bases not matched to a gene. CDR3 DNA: TGTGCCAGCAGTTTAGGGACAGCCGCTACCTACGAGCAGTACGTC. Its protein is CASSLGTAATYEQYV.

CDR3 DNA: TGTGCCTGGAGCCGACAGGGGTTTGGCTACACCTTC. Translating it yields CAWSRQGFGYTF. The V gene is TRBV30, the J gene TRBJ1-2; 8 bases match TRBD1. Germline loops: CDR1 GTSNPN, CDR2 SVGIG (reference sequence). The trim removed 3 bases at V and 7 bases at J, leaving 4 bases unmatched. The CDR3 runs 12 residues.

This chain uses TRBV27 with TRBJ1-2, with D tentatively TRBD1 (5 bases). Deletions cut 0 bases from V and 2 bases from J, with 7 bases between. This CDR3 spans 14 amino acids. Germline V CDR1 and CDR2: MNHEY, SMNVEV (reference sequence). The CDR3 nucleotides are TGTGCCAGCAGTTTATCGGGGGGGAACTATGGCTACACCTTC. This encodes CASSLSGGNYGYTF.

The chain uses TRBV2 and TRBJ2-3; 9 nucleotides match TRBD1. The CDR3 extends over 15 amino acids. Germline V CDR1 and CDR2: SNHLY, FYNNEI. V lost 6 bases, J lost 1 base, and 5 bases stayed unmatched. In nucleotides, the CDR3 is TGTGCCAGCAGGGGACAGGGCTCGCGCACAGATACGCAGTATTTT. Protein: CASRGQGSRTDTQYF. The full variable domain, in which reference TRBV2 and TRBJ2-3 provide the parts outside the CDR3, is EPEVTQTPSHQVTQMGQEVILRCVPISNHLYFYWYRQILGQKVEFLVSFYNNEISEKSEIFDDQFSVERPDGSNFTLKIRSTKLEDSAMYFCASRGQGSRTDTQYFGPGTRLTVL.

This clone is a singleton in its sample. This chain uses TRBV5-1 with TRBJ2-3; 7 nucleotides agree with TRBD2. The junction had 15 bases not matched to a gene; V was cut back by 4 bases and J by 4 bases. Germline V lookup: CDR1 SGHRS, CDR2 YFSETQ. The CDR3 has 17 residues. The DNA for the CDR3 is TGCGCCAGCAGCCGGGCCTGGGGGGGAGAGAGGGCAGATACGCAGTATTTT. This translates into CASSRAWGGERADTQYF.

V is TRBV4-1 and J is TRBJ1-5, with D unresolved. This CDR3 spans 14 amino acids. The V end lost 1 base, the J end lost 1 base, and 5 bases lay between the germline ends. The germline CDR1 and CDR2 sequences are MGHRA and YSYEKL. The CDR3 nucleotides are TGCGCCAGCAGCCAAGGGCGGAGCAATCAGCCCCAGCATTTT. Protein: CASSQGRSNQPQHF.

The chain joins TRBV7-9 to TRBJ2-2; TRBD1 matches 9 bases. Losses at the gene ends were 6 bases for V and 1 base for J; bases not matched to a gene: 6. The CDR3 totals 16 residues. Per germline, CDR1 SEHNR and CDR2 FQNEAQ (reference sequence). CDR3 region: CASSPSTGGNTGELFF. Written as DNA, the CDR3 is TGTGCCAGCAGTCCCTCGACAGGGGGGAACACCGGGGAGCTGTTTTTT. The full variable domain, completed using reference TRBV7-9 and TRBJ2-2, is DTGVSQNPRHKITKRGQNVTFRCDPISEHNRLYWYRQTLGQGPEFLTYFQNEAQLEKSRLLSDRFSAERPKGSFSTLEIQRTEQGDSAMYLCASSPSTGGNTGELFFGEGSRLTVL.

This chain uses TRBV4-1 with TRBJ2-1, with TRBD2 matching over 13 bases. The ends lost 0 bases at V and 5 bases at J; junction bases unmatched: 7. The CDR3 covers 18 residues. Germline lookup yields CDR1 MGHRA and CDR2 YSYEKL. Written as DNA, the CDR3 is TGCGCCAGCAGCCAAGACAGACTAGCGGGGGGCTGGAACAATGAGCAGTTCTTC. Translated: CASSQDRLAGGWNNEQFF.

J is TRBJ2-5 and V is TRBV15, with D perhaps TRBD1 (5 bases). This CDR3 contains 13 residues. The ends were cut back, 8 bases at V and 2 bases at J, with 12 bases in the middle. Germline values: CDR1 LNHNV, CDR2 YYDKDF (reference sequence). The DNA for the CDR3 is TGTGCCACCGGCCGCCGGACACAAGAGACCCAGTACTTC. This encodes CATGRRTQETQYF.

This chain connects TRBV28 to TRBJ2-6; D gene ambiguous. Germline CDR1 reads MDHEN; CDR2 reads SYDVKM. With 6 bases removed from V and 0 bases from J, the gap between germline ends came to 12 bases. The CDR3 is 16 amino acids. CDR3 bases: TGTGCCAGCAGCACCACAGACGTCTCTGGGGCCAACGTCCTGACTTTC. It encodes CASSTTDVSGANVLTF.

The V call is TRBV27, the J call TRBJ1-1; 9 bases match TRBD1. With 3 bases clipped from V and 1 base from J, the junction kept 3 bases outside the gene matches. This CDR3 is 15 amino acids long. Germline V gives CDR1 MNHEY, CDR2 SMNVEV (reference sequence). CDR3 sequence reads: CASSFLGQGNTEAFF. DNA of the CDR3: TGTGCCAGCAGTTTCCTGGGACAGGGGAACACTGAAGCTTTCTTT.

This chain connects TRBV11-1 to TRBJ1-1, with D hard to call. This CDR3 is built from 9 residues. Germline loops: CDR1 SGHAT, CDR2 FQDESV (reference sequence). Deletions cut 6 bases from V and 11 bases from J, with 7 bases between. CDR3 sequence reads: CASSPQAFF. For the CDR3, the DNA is TGTGCCAGCAGTCCACAGGCTTTCTTT.

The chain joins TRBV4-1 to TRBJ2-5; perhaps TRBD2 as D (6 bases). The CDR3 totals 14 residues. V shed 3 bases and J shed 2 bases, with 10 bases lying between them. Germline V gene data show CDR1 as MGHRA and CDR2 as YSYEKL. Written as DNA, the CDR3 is TGCGCCAGCAGCCATGGGGACTTTCAAGAGACCCAGTACTTC. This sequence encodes CASSHGDFQETQYF.

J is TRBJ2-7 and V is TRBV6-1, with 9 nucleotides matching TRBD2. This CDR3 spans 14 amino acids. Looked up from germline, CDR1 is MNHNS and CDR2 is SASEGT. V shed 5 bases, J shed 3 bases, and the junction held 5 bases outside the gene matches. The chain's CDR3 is CASSSTAGGYEQYV. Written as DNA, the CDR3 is TGTGCCAGCAGTTCGACAGCGGGAGGCTACGAGCAGTACGTC.

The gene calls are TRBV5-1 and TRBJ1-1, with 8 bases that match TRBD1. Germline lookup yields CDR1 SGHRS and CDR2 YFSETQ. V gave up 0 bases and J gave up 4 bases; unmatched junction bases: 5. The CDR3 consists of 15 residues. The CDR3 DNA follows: TGCGCCAGCAGCTTGGGTGCAGGGGGCTTCACTGAAGCTTTCTTT. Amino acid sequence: CASSLGAGGFTEAFF.

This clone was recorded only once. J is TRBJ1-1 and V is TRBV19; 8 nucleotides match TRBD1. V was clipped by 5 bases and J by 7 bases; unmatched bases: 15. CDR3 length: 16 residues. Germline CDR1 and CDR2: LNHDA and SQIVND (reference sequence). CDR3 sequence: CASSLSGTADRGEAFF. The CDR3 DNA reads TGTGCCAGTAGTTTATCCGGGACGGCCGACAGGGGTGAAGCTTTCTTT.

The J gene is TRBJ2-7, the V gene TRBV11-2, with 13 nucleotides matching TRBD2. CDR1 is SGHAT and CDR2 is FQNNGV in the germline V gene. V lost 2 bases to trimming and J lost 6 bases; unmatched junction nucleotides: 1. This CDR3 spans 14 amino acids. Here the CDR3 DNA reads TGTGCCAGCAGCTTATGGACTAGCGGGGGCGAGCAGTACTTC. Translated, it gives CASSLWTSGGEQYF.